The clone carrying this T cell receptor beta chain was picked up one time. What it recognizes is unknown. The data were obtained in a study of shared clonotypes between healthy human individuals. Study-wide results and limits: Non-shared clonotypes had lower generation probabilities than those shared by all four donors. Naive subsets generally exceeded memory subsets in estimated richness.

Germline trimming cut 2 bases from V and 1 base from J; bases unmatched to any gene: 2. Germline CDR1 and CDR2: SGHTA and FQGNSA. The CDR3 runs 15 residues. Healthy adults negative for HIV, lacking recent acute infections or vaccinations, served as donors. Sorted-subset replicate PCR reactions contained 150 to 200 ng DNA, corresponding to some 29,000 T cell genomes. TCRdb's copy holds only in-frame clones and misses some; the assay was immunoSEQ multiplex PCR. The data show millions of clones, with 90% to 95% seen just once and over 0.12% held by the top ten. The V and J genes are TRBV7-2 and TRBJ2-1; 7 bases line up with TRBD1. The clonotype comes from a man aged 18 to 29 in good health. The sequencing input was naive CD4+ T cells sorted from blood. Regarding subset: CD45RA+ positively selected. The CDR3 coding sequence is TGTGCCAGCAGCTTAAGGGACAGTTCCTACAATGAGCAGTTCTTC. Its translation: CASSLRDSSYNEQFF.